A single sample is the source of the 13 T cell receptor beta chains below, sequenced in a study of PD-1 blockade in mismatch repair-deficient tumors. The table came from immunoSEQ multiplex PCR; TCRdb's copy has only in-frame clones and leaves some out. The top ten clones hold roughly 4.5% of a sample with over 100,000 clones, around three quarters of them seen once. The sequencing used peripheral blood, collected approximately 60 weeks after starting pembrolizumab. The receptors stem from an adult with mismatch repair-deficient cancer.

J is TRBJ2-3 and V is TRBV4-2, with 12 bases that match TRBD2. The V and J ends lost 5 bases and 3 bases, in that order; junction bases with no gene match: 6. The CDR3 contains 16 residues. CDR1 is LGHNA, CDR2 YNFKEQ, per germline. CDR3 bases: TGTGCCAGCAGCTTACGACTAGCGGGAGTTACAGATACGCAGTATTTT. Translated: CASSLRLAGVTDTQYF.

This rearrangement joins TRBV27 to TRBJ2-1; TRBD2 matches 10 bases. The CDR3 sequence is 16 residues long. Looked up from germline, CDR1 is MNHEY and CDR2 is SMNVEV (reference sequence). V shed 6 bases, J shed 6 bases, and the junction held 11 bases outside the gene matches. For the CDR3, the DNA is TGTGCCAGCAGGTCTAGCGGGGGAAGGCCAGGCAATGAGCAGTTCTTC. Amino acids: CASRSSGGRPGNEQFF.

CDR3 sequence reads: CASRPTSGSGEQFF. In DNA, the CDR3 is TGTGCCAGCAGACCGACTAGCGGGAGTGGTGAGCAGTTCTTC. The chain combines TRBV6-4 with TRBJ2-1; 12 bases fit TRBD2. Trimming cost V 6 bases and J 9 bases; bases outside gene matches: 6. The length of the CDR3 is 14 residues. From germline, CDR1 is MRHNA and CDR2 SNTAGT.

This clone has just a few counts. V and J are TRBV12-5 and TRBJ2-7, with TRBD2 matching over 11 bases. CDR1 is LGHNT, CDR2 FRNRAP, per germline. The length of the CDR3 is 20 residues. Trimming cost V 0 bases and J 4 bases; bases outside gene matches: 17. This CDR3 reads CASGLVLTGPTSGSKYEQYF. CDR3 DNA: TGTGCTAGTGGTTTGGTACTAACGGGGCCTACTAGCGGGAGCAAGTACGAGCAGTACTTC.

The CDR3 bases are TGTGCCAGCATTCGATTTCGAGAAGGAAACTCCTACGAGCAGTACTTC. This encodes CASIRFREGNSYEQYF. V usage is TRBV11-2 and J usage is TRBJ2-7; D is unresolved. The germline gives CDR1 SGHAT, CDR2 FQNNGV. This CDR3 has 16 residues. V was shortened by 7 bases and J by 0 bases, with 19 bases between the two germline ends.

The chain couples TRBV2 to TRBJ2-1, with 10 bases identical to TRBD2. The CDR3 runs 16 residues. After removal of 6 bases from V and 1 base from J, the junction contained 6 bases not matched to a gene. Germline CDR1 SNHLY, CDR2 FYNNEI. In DNA, the CDR3 is TGTGCCAGCAGGTTGGCGGGACTAGCGTCCTACAATGAGCAGTTCTTC. As protein: CASRLAGLASYNEQFF.

J is TRBJ1-1 and V is TRBV7-9; a weak D match, TRBD1 (5 bases). CDR1 SEHNR and CDR2 FQNEAQ come from the germline V gene (reference sequence). Trimming cost V 5 bases and J 5 bases, with 15 bases left between them. This CDR3 region has 14 residues. The CDR3 here is CASSHGWAGTEAFF. CDR3 sequence (DNA): TGTGCCAGCAGCCACGGATGGGCAGGGACTGAAGCTTTCTTT.

The V call is TRBV11-2, the J call TRBJ1-2; D is perhaps TRBD1 (5 bases). Germline V gene data show CDR1 as SGHAT and CDR2 as FQNNGV. V was trimmed by 0 bases and J by 5 bases, leaving 7 bases between them. The length of the CDR3 is 13 residues. This CDR3 reads CASSLDPGYGYTF. The CDR3, as DNA: TGTGCCAGCAGCTTAGATCCAGGGTATGGCTACACCTTC.

The chain couples TRBV13 to TRBJ2-5, with D perhaps being TRBD1 or TRBD2 (5 bases each). Germline CDR1 PRHDT, CDR2 FYEKMQ (reference sequence). V gave up 3 bases and J gave up 5 bases, with 10 bases separating them. The CDR3 loop spans 13 amino acids. The CDR3 is CASSLRGGETQYF. CDR3 DNA: TGTGCCAGCAGCTTGAGGGGCGGCGAGACCCAGTACTTC. Full variable domain (outside the CDR3, taken from reference TRBV13 and TRBJ2-5): AAGVIQSPRHLIKEKRETATLKCYPIPRHDTVYWYQQGPGQDPQFLISFYEKMQSDKGSIPDRFSAQQFSDYHSELNMSSLELGDSALYFCASSLRGGETQYFGPGTRLLVL.

In this sample, this clone turned up a few times. Here the CDR3 reads CASSVAGELFF. The CDR3 DNA is TGTGCCAGCAGCGTAGCCGGGGAGCTGTTTTTT. The chain combines TRBV9 with TRBJ2-2, with D unclear. There are 11 residues in the CDR3. V gave up 0 bases and J gave up 6 bases, with 0 bases separating them. CDR1 and CDR2 (germline): SGDLS, YYNGEE.

This clone was counted only a few times. The chain links TRBV11-3 to TRBJ2-2; D is uncertain. Germline-derived CDR1 and CDR2 are SGHNT and YENEEA. The V end lost 1 base, the J end lost 0 bases, and 6 bases lay between the germline ends. The CDR3 has 15 amino acids. The CDR3 DNA sequence: TGTGCCAGCAGCTTAGTGGGGACGAACACCGGGGAGCTGTTTTTT. As protein: CASSLVGTNTGELFF.

The chain has TRBV14 and TRBJ2-1; 8 nucleotides line up with TRBD2. This CDR3 comprises 14 residues. Losses at the gene ends were 6 bases for V and 4 bases for J; bases not matched to a gene: 5. Germline CDR1 reads SGHDN; CDR2 reads FVKESK. The CDR3 region has the DNA TGTGCCAGCAGGTCAAGCGGGGGATACAATGAGCAGTTCTTC. Its protein product is CASRSSGGYNEQFF.

The CDR3 sequence is CASSFFGAEETQYF. Written as DNA, the CDR3 is TGTGCCAGCAGCTTTTTCGGGGCCGAAGAGACCCAGTACTTC. The rearrangement joins TRBV7-9 to TRBJ2-5, with D perhaps given as TRBD1 or TRBD2 (5 bases each). CDR1 and CDR2 (germline): SEHNR, FQNEAQ (reference sequence). The CDR3 consists of 14 residues. The ends were cut back, 3 bases at V and 3 bases at J, with 11 bases in the middle.